This T cell receptor (beta chain) was documented in a study of graft-versus-host responses after intestinal transplantation. As for the study in general: All recipients were given anti-thymocyte globulin induction, and tacrolimus and steroids were then administered for about three years.

The table lists this clone with a count of one. Its antigen is unidentified. Clones were sequenced by immunoSEQ multiplex PCR, and TCRdb holds only the in-frame ones, with some missing. This table holds tens of thousands of clones, roughly nine tenths found once. With 4 bases clipped from V and 8 bases from J, the junction kept 9 bases outside the gene matches. Germline CDR1 LGHNA, CDR2 YNFKEQ. The CDR3 length is 16 residues. The chain has TRBV4-2 and TRBJ2-1; 12 nucleotides align to TRBD2. The source was unstimulated CD8+ T cells sorted from spleen or lymph node cells, collected before intestinal transplant. This TCR was recovered from a human donor who received an intestinal transplant. The CDR3 bases are TGTGCCAGCAGCCCGCACGGGACTAGCGGGCACGATGAGCAGTTCTTC. Translated: CASSPHGTSGHDEQFF.